Following are 25 T cell receptor beta chains from one sample sequenced in a study of blood T cells in healthy people across ages. Sample-barcoded 5' priming and a J-beta primer mix drove a second PCR of 7 to 11 cycles. A single record per CDR3 protein comes from TCRdb applying MiXCR to the 5' RACE reads. The data show approximately 900,000 distinct CDR3 sequences, with about 48% seen just once and around an eighth held by the top ten. Source material: blood. The receptors come from a man aged 30 to 39 in good health.

This clonotype is a singleton in its sample. The chain has TRBV20-1 and TRBJ2-3; 16 nucleotides agree with TRBD2. V trimming: 0 bases; J trimming: 7 bases; junction bases outside the gene matches: 10. CDR1 is DFQATT and CDR2 is SNEGSKA in the germline V gene (reference sequence). The CDR3 is 18 amino acids. CDR3 in amino acids: CSARDRLGLAGGPNTQYF. For the CDR3, the DNA is TGCAGTGCTAGAGATCGATTGGGACTAGCGGGGGGGCCTAATACGCAGTATTTT.

The genes are TRBV12-3 or TRBV12-4 and TRBJ1-5; D might be TRBD1 (5 bases). V lost 6 bases and J lost 3, with 9 bases in between. The CDR3 length is 13 residues. In DNA form, the CDR3 reads TGTGCCAGCAGGGGGGGGTTCAATCAGCCCCAGCATTTT. Encoded protein: CASRGGFNQPQHF.

Of note for this clonotype: Given a much more abundant clone one base away, this may be a read error. The chain recombines TRBV5-1 with TRBJ1-2; the D is unclear. The CDR3 has 13 amino acids. The germline gives CDR1 SGHRS, CDR2 YFSETQ. The CDR3 here is CAGSLESNYGYTF. CDR3 sequence (DNA): TGCGCCGGCAGCTTGGAGTCTAACTATGGCTACACCTTC.

V and J are TRBV25-1 and TRBJ2-3; D unclear. Germline V lookup: CDR1 MGHDK, CDR2 SYGVNS. V was clipped by 10 bases and J by 3 bases, with 5 bases between them. The CDR3 covers 10 residues. DNA for the CDR3: TGTGCCACTGCAACAGATACGCAGTATTTT. It yields the protein CATATDTQYF.

This clonotype has a handful of counts. The CDR3 DNA follows: TGCGCCAGCAGCCAAGATCCTCCAGGAGTTAACACTGAAGCTTTCTTT. The encoded protein is CASSQDPPGVNTEAFF. V gene TRBV4-1 combines with J gene TRBJ1-1, with no clear D. The CDR3 is 16 amino acids. Looked up from germline, CDR1 is MGHRA and CDR2 is YSYEKL. Trimming stripped 0 bases from V and 2 bases from J, with 13 bases between.

The V call is TRBV30, the J call TRBJ1-1; possible D gene TRBD1, 5 bases. The germline gives CDR1 GTSNPN, CDR2 SVGIG (reference sequence). This CDR3 is built from 13 residues. V dropped 5 bases and J dropped 4 bases, with 14 bases sitting between them. In nucleotides, the CDR3 is TGTGCCTGGGGACATTCGGGCCTCACTGAAGCTTTCTTT. Its translation: CAWGHSGLTEAFF.

This clonotype was counted only a few times. The CDR3 sequence is CASSPFYVRDQETQYF. The CDR3 region has the DNA TGTGCCAGCAGCCCCTTCTACGTCAGGGACCAAGAGACCCAGTACTTC. The rearrangement joins TRBV12-3 or TRBV12-4 to TRBJ2-5; a possible D gene is TRBD1 (5 bases). Deletions cut 6 bases from V and 0 bases from J, with 17 bases between. The CDR3 length is 16 residues.

This clonotype has just a few counts. The V gene is TRBV14, the J gene TRBJ1-1; the D is unclear. The CDR3 contains 13 residues. Trimming removed 4 bases from V and 1 base from J, with 7 bases in between. Germline CDR1 is SGHDN and CDR2 is FVKESK. The CDR3 DNA reads TGTGCCAGCAGCCCGAGTACGAACACTGAAGCTTTCTTT. The encoded protein is CASSPSTNTEAFF.

V gene TRBV7-2 combines with J gene TRBJ2-1; 11 bases line up with TRBD2. The germline CDR1 and CDR2 sequences are SGHTA and FQGNSA. The CDR3 has 15 amino acids. J lost 8 bases, V lost 4 bases, and 7 bases had no gene match. The CDR3 loop reads CASSWLAGGLYEQFF. The CDR3 DNA is TGTGCCAGCAGCTGGCTAGCGGGGGGTCTCTATGAGCAGTTCTTC.

The chain employs TRBV20-1 and TRBJ2-5; 7 bases are shared with TRBD2. Matching the DNA end better, TRBJ2-7 makes the J call doubtful. CDR1 is DFQATT, CDR2 SNEGSKA, per germline (reference sequence). The CDR3 is 11 amino acids. The CDR3 DNA reads TGCAGTGCGGGGGGGAATTACGAGCAGTACTTC. Protein product: CSAGGNYEQYF.

The gene calls are TRBV7-2 and TRBJ2-3; 10 nucleotides agree with TRBD2. Losses at the gene ends were 7 bases for V and 1 base for J; bases not matched to a gene: 8. Germline V gene lookup returns CDR1 SGHTA and CDR2 FQGNSA. The CDR3 is made up of 16 amino acids. CDR3 in amino acids: CASNPLGLAGTDTQYF. CDR3 nucleotides: TGTGCCAGCAACCCACTCGGACTAGCGGGCACAGATACGCAGTATTTT.

The chain is built from TRBV6-6 and TRBJ1-2, with TRBD1 identical over 8 bases. The CDR3 totals 16 residues. The germline V gene encodes CDR1 MNHNY and CDR2 SVGAGI (reference sequence). The trim removed 5 bases at V and 0 bases at J, leaving 8 bases unmatched. The DNA of the CDR3 is TGTGCCAGCAGTCCCGGGGACAGGCCCACTAACTATGGCTACACCTTC. It specifies CASSPGDRPTNYGYTF.

This clonotype appeared a few times. The V and J genes are TRBV6-6 and TRBJ2-7; TRBD2 aligns across 8 bases. Germline trimming cut 6 bases from V and 2 bases from J; bases unmatched to any gene: 6. The CDR3 has 14 amino acids. Germline CDR1 is MNHNY and CDR2 is SVGAGI (reference sequence). CDR3 loop: CASRQGLGAYEQYF. The CDR3 DNA is TGTGCCAGCAGGCAGGGACTAGGGGCCTACGAGCAGTACTTC.

This clonotype was counted a single time. This chain joins TRBV27 and TRBJ2-5; D uncertain. V lost 5 bases to trimming and J lost 5 bases, with 12 bases between them. Per the germline V gene, CDR1 is MNHEY and CDR2 is SMNVEV (reference sequence). The CDR3 has 13 residues. The CDR3 is CASSPLAPETQYF. The DNA for the CDR3 is TGTGCCAGCAGTCCTCTGGCGCCGGAGACCCAGTACTTC.

This clonotype was picked up a small number of times. This chain uses TRBV6-5 with TRBJ2-5, with D perhaps TRBD2 (5 bases). The CDR3 has 13 residues. Germline V gene data show CDR1 as MNHEY and CDR2 as SVGAGI. V dropped 2 bases and J dropped 5 bases, with 9 bases sitting between them. CDR3 residues: CASSYAKRETQYF. CDR3 sequence (DNA): TGTGCCAGCAGTTACGCGAAGCGGGAGACCCAGTACTTC.

This clonotype was detected a few times. This rearrangement joins TRBV29-1 to TRBJ1-2, with 9 bases matching TRBD1. The CDR3 has 13 residues. J was trimmed by 3 bases and V by 7 bases; bases with no gene match: 6. Germline V lookup: CDR1 SQVTM, CDR2 ANQGSEA. The CDR3 bases are TGCAGCGGGGTGGGACAGGGAGACTATGGCTACACCTTC. Amino acids: CSGVGQGDYGYTF.

The chain is built from TRBV20-1 and TRBJ2-3; tentatively, D is TRBD1 or TRBD2 (6 bases each). V was pared by 3 bases and J by 0 bases, with 10 bases between. CDR1 and CDR2 from the germline V gene are DFQATT and SNEGSKA (reference sequence). CDR3 length equals 14 residues. The CDR3 region has the DNA TGCAGTGCTAGTAGGGGGGCTAGCACAGATACGCAGTATTTT. Translating gives CSASRGASTDTQYF.

The chain has TRBV29-1 and TRBJ1-1, with D perhaps TRBD1 (6 bases). V lost 6 bases and J 4 bases, leaving 18 bases between the germline ends. The CDR3 runs 14 residues. Per the germline V gene, CDR1 is SQVTM and CDR2 is ANQGSEA. The CDR3 sequence: CSVLPQGWSTEAFF. Here the CDR3 DNA reads TGCAGCGTATTACCCCAGGGGTGGAGCACTGAAGCTTTCTTT.

This clonotype was seen a handful of times. The CDR3 sequence is CASRGDRGGYTF. In DNA form, the CDR3 reads TGTGCCAGCAGGGGGGACAGGGGTGGCTACACCTTC. The gene calls are TRBV12-3 or TRBV12-4 and TRBJ1-2, with 10 bases lining up with TRBD1. This CDR3 has 12 residues. J lost 7 bases, V lost 6 bases, and 2 bases had no gene match.

A note on this clonotype: A read error may produce the germline difference seen at one junction end. V and J are TRBV12-3 or TRBV12-4 and TRBJ1-5; 8 bases align to TRBD1. The CDR3 consists of 17 residues. The CDR3 nucleotides are TGTGCCAGCAGTTTAGCGCAGGGGGCTTATAGCAATCAACCCCAGCATTTT. As protein: CASSLAQGAYSNQPQHF.

The rearrangement links TRBV4-3 to TRBJ2-1; D might be TRBD1 (6 bases). CDR1 is LGHNA and CDR2 is YSLEER in the germline V gene. The CDR3 runs 17 residues. Between the trimmed V and J ends, which lost 0 bases and 1 base, there was a span of 13 bases. The CDR3 is CASSQDPPGESYNEQFF. As DNA, the CDR3 is TGCGCCAGCAGCCAAGATCCCCCAGGGGAGTCCTACAATGAGCAGTTCTTC.

The table lists this clonotype with a few counts. This chain links TRBV3-1 with TRBJ2-7; 10 bases map to TRBD2. Germline CDR1 is LGHDT and CDR2 is YNNKEL (reference sequence). V shed 1 base, J shed 2 bases, and the junction held 2 bases outside the gene matches. This CDR3 is built from 15 residues. CDR3 protein: CASSQVSGGTYEQYF. The CDR3 nucleotides read TGTGCCAGCAGCCAAGTTAGCGGGGGGACCTACGAGCAGTACTTC.

There are a few counts of this clonotype. The chain carries TRBV13 and TRBJ2-7; possible D gene TRBD2, 5 bases. This CDR3 comprises 14 residues. The germline CDR1 and CDR2 sequences are PRHDT and FYEKMQ (reference sequence). V was shortened by 1 base and J by 5 bases, with 12 bases between the two germline ends. This CDR3 is CASSLVGLSHEQYF. CDR3 coding DNA: TGTGCCAGCAGCTTAGTAGGACTCTCTCACGAGCAGTACTTC.

V gene TRBV25-1 combines with J gene TRBJ2-3; D uncertain. CDR1 is MGHDK, CDR2 SYGVNS, per germline. Trimming stripped 4 bases from V and 7 bases from J, with 6 bases between. The CDR3 runs to 11 residues. CDR3 residues: CASSAPYTQYF. For the CDR3, the DNA is TGTGCCAGCAGTGCCCCTTATACGCAGTATTTT.

The chain uses TRBV28 and TRBJ2-7; TRBD1 aligns across 9 bases. V lost 5 bases and J lost 2; bases outside the gene matches: 4. The CDR3 extends over 14 amino acids. Per the germline V gene, CDR1 is MDHEN and CDR2 is SYDVKM. The CDR3 coding sequence is TGTGCCAGCAGTGGGACAGGGAGTGCCTACGAGCAGTACTTC. This sequence encodes CASSGTGSAYEQYF.